The clone carrying this T cell receptor (beta chain) has a handful of counts. What it recognizes is unknown. This entry belongs to a study of T-cell reconstitution after alpha-beta-depleted transplantation in children. Study findings and constraints: Diversity of TCRbeta at day 60 was high in some patients, arising from surviving recipient T cells and thymic progenitors. Diversity and T-cell counts at one year after transplant derived mostly from new T cells. Several hundred expanded graft clones reportedly supplied alpha-beta T cells about two months after transplant.

Unique molecular identifiers tagged the TCRbeta library. MiXCR, applied by TCRdb to the PCR reads, yields one record per CDR3 protein. The sample lists just under 350,000 distinct CDR3 sequences, roughly 16% seen once, with 35% to 50% in the top ten. This receptor was obtained from a male patient between 2 and 15 years old who had a stem cell transplant for acute lymphoblastic leukemia, so the T cells may come from the graft donor. The input for sequencing was PBMCs, mostly from graft donor cells, taken 360 days after TCRalphabeta/CD19-depleted stem cell transplant.

The CDR3 protein is CASSHVGGDEQFF. Here the CDR3 DNA reads TGCGCCAGCAGCCACGTAGGAGGTGATGAGCAGTTCTTC. This sequence joins TRBV4-1 and TRBJ2-1; tentatively, D is TRBD2 (5 bases). CDR3 size: 13 residues. V shed 3 bases and J shed 8 bases, with 11 bases lying between them. Per germline, CDR1 MGHRA and CDR2 YSYEKL.